A single sample gave rise to the 25 T cell receptor beta chains below, sequenced in a study of cytomegalovirus exposure and HLA in healthy donors. The PCR made use of 60 Vbeta and 13 Jbeta primers. The assay was immunoSEQ multiplex PCR, and TCRdb's table has in-frame clones only and misses some. The sample consists of some 190,000 clones, 78% of them appearing once. Sample: PBMCs. These TCRs come from a female donor in good health and CMV-seronegative.

This sequence joins TRBV2 and TRBJ2-2; D ambiguous. Germline V gene sequence: CDR1 SNHLY, CDR2 FYNNEI. This CDR3 is built from 14 residues. V shed 8 bases and J shed 1 base, with 11 bases lying between them. Here the CDR3 DNA reads TGTGCCAGCCACACGAATGGGAACACCGGGGAGCTGTTTTTT. It yields the protein CASHTNGNTGELFF.

This clone has just one count. The sample holds other DNA sequences that translate to the same CDR3. This sequence joins TRBV4-2 and TRBJ1-1; no reliable D call. V shed 0 bases and J shed 2 bases, with 7 bases lying between them. The length of the CDR3 is 14 residues. The V gene's germline CDR1 is LGHNA and CDR2 YNFKEQ. The CDR3 spells CASSQDPVNTEAFF. The CDR3 nucleotides read TGTGCCAGCAGCCAAGACCCAGTAAACACTGAAGCTTTCTTT.

J is TRBJ2-7 and V is TRBV19; D unclear. This CDR3 spans 14 amino acids. Germline V gives CDR1 LNHDA, CDR2 SQIVND (reference sequence). The germline V and J ends were trimmed by 7 bases and 0 bases, with 13 bases remaining between them. The CDR3 region has the DNA TGTGCCAGTAAACGCAGCGAATCCTCCTACGAGCAGTACTTC. Translating gives CASKRSESSYEQYF.

Turning to this clone: This CDR3 is also generated by other DNA sequences in the sample. The chain has TRBV12-5 and TRBJ1-5; the match to TRBD1 covers 9 bases. Looked up from germline, CDR1 is LGHNT and CDR2 is FRNRAP. This CDR3 region has 14 residues. The junction had 4 bases not matched to a gene; V was cut back by 5 bases and J by 5 bases. In DNA form, the CDR3 reads TGTGCTAGTGGTCCGGGACAGGGACATCAGCCCCAGCATTTT. This sequence encodes CASGPGQGHQPQHF.

J is TRBJ2-1 and V is TRBV7-9, with 10 bases lining up with TRBD1. Germline V gene lookup returns CDR1 SEHNR and CDR2 FQNEAQ (reference sequence). V dropped 5 bases and J dropped 6; count of bases not matched to a gene: 13. The CDR3 is made up of 17 amino acids. CDR3: CASSLLTGTGVVNEQFF. As DNA, the CDR3 is TGTGCCAGCAGCCTCCTAACCGGGACAGGGGTCGTCAATGAGCAGTTCTTC.

This chain connects TRBV7-9 to TRBJ2-5; 7 positions agree with TRBD1. The J call may be incorrect, as the DNA end agrees better with TRBJ2-7. This CDR3 spans 14 amino acids. CDR1 is SEHNR and CDR2 is FQNEAQ in the germline V gene (reference sequence). CDR3 sequence reads: CASSSTRQGYEQYF. DNA for the CDR3: TGTGCCAGCAGCTCCACGCGACAGGGCTACGAGCAGTACTTC.

This rearrangement joins TRBV28 to TRBJ1-5, with 7 bases identical to TRBD1. The junction had 9 bases not matched to a gene; V was cut back by 6 bases and J by 1 base. The CDR3 sequence is 16 residues long. In germline, CDR1 is MDHEN, CDR2 SYDVKM. CDR3 residues: CASSAPDRRSNQPQHF. The CDR3 coding sequence is TGTGCCAGCAGCGCCCCGGACAGGAGGAGCAATCAGCCCCAGCATTTT.

This chain uses TRBV19 with TRBJ2-6, with TRBD2 matching 10 bases. The CDR3 is made up of 17 amino acids. V was clipped by 7 bases and J by 2 bases; unmatched bases: 8. The V gene's germline CDR1 is LNHDA and CDR2 SQIVND (reference sequence). The CDR3 DNA reads as TGTGCCAGTACGCTAGCGGGGGCTGCCCCTGGGGCCAACGTCCTGACTTTC. Translating it yields CASTLAGAAPGANVLTF. Full variable domain (rest looked up from reference TRBV19 and TRBJ2-6): DGGITQSPKYLFRKEGQNVTLSCEQNLNHDAMYWYRQDPGQGLRLIYYSQIVNDFQKGDIAEGYSVSREKKESFPLTVTSAQKNPTAFYLCASTLAGAAPGANVLTFGAGSRLTVL.

This clone appeared a single time. V is TRBV28 and J is TRBJ1-2; 9 positions agree with TRBD1. Trimming at V came to 5 bases and at J to 4 bases, leaving 8 bases not matched to a gene. Per the germline V gene, CDR1 is MDHEN and CDR2 is SYDVKM. The CDR3 runs 15 residues. In nucleotides, the CDR3 is TGTGCCAGCAGTCCCCTGGGACAGGGAGGCTATGGCTACACCTTC. This gives the protein CASSPLGQGGYGYTF.

The rearrangement links TRBV9 to TRBJ2-1, with TRBD2 matching over 13 bases. The CDR3 sequence is 15 residues long. Germline CDR1 reads SGDLS; CDR2 reads YYNGEE. V trimming: 3 bases; J trimming: 4 bases; junction bases outside the gene matches: 1. The CDR3 sequence is CASSAGLAGYNEQFF. As DNA, the CDR3 is TGTGCCAGCAGCGCGGGACTAGCGGGATACAATGAGCAGTTCTTC.

V usage is TRBV7-6 and J usage is TRBJ2-5; 9 bases align to TRBD1. The germline gives CDR1 SGHVS, CDR2 FNYEAQ. The CDR3 is made up of 15 amino acids. The junction had 7 bases not matched to a gene; V was cut back by 1 base and J by 7 bases. CDR3 bases: TGTGCCAGCAGCTTAGTGAAGGGACAGGGCGCGACCCAGTACTTC. This codes for CASSLVKGQGATQYF.

The genes are TRBV10-3 and TRBJ1-1; D is uncertain. CDR3 length equals 15 residues. CDR1 is ENHRY, CDR2 SYGVKD, per germline. Trimming cost V 0 bases and J 1 base, with 9 bases left between them. The CDR3: CAISESGMANTEAFF. Here the CDR3 DNA reads TGTGCCATCAGTGAGTCCGGGATGGCGAACACTGAAGCTTTCTTT.

The chain uses TRBV27 and TRBJ1-1; possible D gene TRBD1, 6 bases. Germline CDR1 MNHEY, CDR2 SMNVEV (reference sequence). V was pared by 5 bases and J by 0 bases, with 16 bases between. The CDR3 has 16 residues. The CDR3 nucleotides read TGTGCCAGCAGTCTGGGGGCAGGGCTTATGAACACTGAAGCTTTCTTT. Amino acid sequence: CASSLGAGLMNTEAFF.

CDR3 nucleotides: TGTGCCAGCAGCATCCAGGGGGTTTCAGATACGCAGTATTTT. Protein: CASSIQGVSDTQYF. The chain combines TRBV9 with TRBJ2-3; 7 bases line up with TRBD1. CDR3 length: 14 amino acids. Germline CDR1 SGDLS, CDR2 YYNGEE. The V segment lost 4 bases and the J segment 4 bases; nucleotides outside the gene matches: 6.

V is TRBV5-6 and J is TRBJ2-1, with 7 bases fitting TRBD1. This CDR3 has 15 residues. The germline V gene has CDR1 SGHDT and CDR2 YYEEEE. J was trimmed by 3 bases and V by 2 bases; bases with no gene match: 5. Written as DNA, the CDR3 is TGTGCCAGCAGCTTCGTGACAGGGAGCTACAATGAGCAGTTCTTC. This encodes CASSFVTGSYNEQFF.

The V and J genes are TRBV27 and TRBJ2-2; 11 bases are shared with TRBD2. Trimming at V came to 4 bases and at J to 8 bases, leaving 9 bases not matched to a gene. The CDR3 extends over 16 amino acids. Germline lookup yields CDR1 MNHEY and CDR2 SMNVEV (reference sequence). The DNA for the CDR3 is TGTGCCAGCAGTTCGGGGACTAGCGGACTTAAGGGGGAGCTGTTTTTT. This gives the protein CASSSGTSGLKGELFF.

Here the CDR3 reads CSVAGGPRGGYTF. CDR3 coding DNA: TGCAGCGTTGCGGGTGGGCCTCGCGGGGGCTACACCTTC. The rearrangement joins TRBV29-1 to TRBJ1-2; unclear D gene. The CDR3 length is 13 residues. Between the trimmed V and J ends, which lost 4 bases and 8 bases, there was a span of 17 bases. In germline, CDR1 is SQVTM, CDR2 ANQGSEA.

V gene TRBV5-4 combines with J gene TRBJ1-2, with D maybe TRBD1 (5 bases). Germline V gene lookup returns CDR1 SGHNT and CDR2 YYREEE (reference sequence). There are 12 residues in the CDR3. V gave up 5 bases and J gave up 6 bases, with 11 bases separating them. The CDR3 sequence is CASSGGRNGYTF. CDR3 DNA sequence: TGTGCCAGCAGTGGGGGGAGGAATGGCTACACCTTC.

This clone was detected once. V is TRBV7-9 and J is TRBJ1-2; 8 bases map to TRBD1. J was trimmed by 7 bases and V by 6 bases; bases with no gene match: 7. The CDR3 loop spans 13 amino acids. CDR1 and CDR2 from the germline V gene are SEHNR and FQNEAQ (reference sequence). This CDR3 reads CASSSGGSFGYTF. CDR3 in DNA: TGTGCCAGCAGTTCAGGGGGCTCGTTTGGCTACACCTTC. Drawing the rest from reference TRBV7-9 and TRBJ1-2, the complete variable domain is DTGVSQNPRHKITKRGQNVTFRCDPISEHNRLYWYRQTLGQGPEFLTYFQNEAQLEKSRLLSDRFSAERPKGSFSTLEIQRTEQGDSAMYLCASSSGGSFGYTFGSGTRLTVV.

The chain couples TRBV4-2 to TRBJ1-5, with a tentative D call TRBD1 (6 bases). The CDR3 length is 17 residues. Trimming removed 5 bases from V and 2 bases from J, with 19 bases in between. Germline-derived CDR1 and CDR2 are LGHNA and YNFKEQ. This CDR3 is CASSSTGGAGGNQPQHF. In DNA, the CDR3 is TGTGCCAGCAGCTCCACGGGGGGCGCGGGTGGCAATCAGCCCCAGCATTTT.

This rearrangement joins TRBV5-4 to TRBJ2-1; 8 bases map to TRBD2. Germline V lookup: CDR1 SGHNT, CDR2 YYREEE (reference sequence). J gave up 0 bases and V 0 bases, and 5 bases lay outside the gene matches. The CDR3 spans 17 residues. CDR3 in amino acids: CASSLDSSGASYNEQFF. The CDR3 nucleotides are TGTGCCAGCAGCTTGGATAGTAGCGGGGCCTCCTACAATGAGCAGTTCTTC.

Concerning this clone itself: No conserved phenylalanine or tryptophan ends this CDR3, so it is likely a read error. This rearrangement joins TRBV6-5 to TRBJ1-1; maybe TRBD1 (6 bases). With 5 bases removed from V and 6 bases from J, the gap between germline ends came to 19 bases. Germline V lookup: CDR1 MNHEY, CDR2 SVGAGI. The CDR3 is 15 amino acids. For the CDR3, the DNA is TGTGCCAGCAGTAGTCTAACGCAGGGGATCCCTGAAGCTTTCCTT. Its protein is CASSSLTQGIPEAFL.

V is TRBV6-6 and J is TRBJ2-2; the D is unclear. CDR3 length equals 14 residues. Deletions cut 5 bases from V and 5 bases from J, with 12 bases between. Germline loops: CDR1 MNHNY, CDR2 SVGAGI (reference sequence). CDR3 sequence reads: CASSPRSATGELFF. In DNA, the CDR3 is TGTGCCAGCAGTCCTCGGAGTGCGACCGGGGAGCTGTTTTTT.

V and J are TRBV13 and TRBJ2-7; TRBD1 matches at 9 bases. The ends lost 5 bases at V and 3 bases at J; junction bases unmatched: 11. In germline, CDR1 is PRHDT, CDR2 FYEKMQ (reference sequence). The CDR3 spans 16 residues. The CDR3 DNA reads as TGTGCCAGCAGCCACCTTCCCGGGACAGGGCTCTACGAGCAGTACTTC. This encodes CASSHLPGTGLYEQYF. Together with reference TRBV13 and TRBJ2-7, the CDR3 gives the full variable domain: AAGVIQSPRHLIKEKRETATLKCYPIPRHDTVYWYQQGPGQDPQFLISFYEKMQSDKGSIPDRFSAQQFSDYHSELNMSSLELGDSALYFCASSHLPGTGLYEQYFGPGTRLTVT.

CDR3 coding DNA: TGTGCCAGCAGCTTGGGGCTAGCGGAGCGGAATACGCAGTATTTT. Translating it yields CASSLGLAERNTQYF. The chain has TRBV5-8 and TRBJ2-3; 7 bases match TRBD2. The CDR3 is made up of 15 amino acids. V shed 0 bases and J 7 bases; nucleotides not matched to a gene: 8. Germline V gene lookup returns CDR1 SGHTS and CDR2 YDEGEE.